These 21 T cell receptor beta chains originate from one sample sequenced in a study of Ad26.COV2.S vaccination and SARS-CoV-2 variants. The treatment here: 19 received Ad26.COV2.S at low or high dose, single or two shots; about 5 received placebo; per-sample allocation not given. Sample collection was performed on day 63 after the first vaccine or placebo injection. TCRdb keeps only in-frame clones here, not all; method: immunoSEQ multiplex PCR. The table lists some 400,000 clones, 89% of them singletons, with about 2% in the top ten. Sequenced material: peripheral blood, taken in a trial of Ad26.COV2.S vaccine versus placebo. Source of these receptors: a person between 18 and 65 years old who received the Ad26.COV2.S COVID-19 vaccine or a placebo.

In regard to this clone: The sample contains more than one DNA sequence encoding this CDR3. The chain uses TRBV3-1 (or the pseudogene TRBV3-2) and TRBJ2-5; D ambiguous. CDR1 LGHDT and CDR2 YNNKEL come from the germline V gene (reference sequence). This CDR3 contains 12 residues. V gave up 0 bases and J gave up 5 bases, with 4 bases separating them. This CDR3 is CASSQETETQYF. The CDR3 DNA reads TGTGCCAGCAGCCAAGAGACGGAGACCCAGTACTTC.

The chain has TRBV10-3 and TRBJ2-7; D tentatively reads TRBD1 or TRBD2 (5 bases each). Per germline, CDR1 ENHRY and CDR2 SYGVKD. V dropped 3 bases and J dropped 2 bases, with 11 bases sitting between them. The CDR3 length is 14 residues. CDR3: CAISDRSGPYEQYF. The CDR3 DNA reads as TGTGCCATCAGTGATAGGTCGGGACCCTACGAGCAGTACTTC.

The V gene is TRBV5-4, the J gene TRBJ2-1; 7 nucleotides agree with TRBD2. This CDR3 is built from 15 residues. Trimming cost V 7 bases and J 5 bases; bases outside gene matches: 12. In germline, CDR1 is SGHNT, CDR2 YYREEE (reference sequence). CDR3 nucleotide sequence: TGTGCCAGCGGTACGTGGGGGAGGGAGAACAATGAGCAGTTCTTC. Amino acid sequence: CASGTWGRENNEQFF.

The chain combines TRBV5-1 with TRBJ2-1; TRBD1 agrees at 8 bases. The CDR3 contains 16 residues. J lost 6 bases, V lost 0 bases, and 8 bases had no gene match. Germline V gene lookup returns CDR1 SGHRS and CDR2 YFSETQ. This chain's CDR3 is CASSLETGDRGNEQFF. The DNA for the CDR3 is TGCGCCAGCAGCTTGGAGACAGGGGATCGGGGCAATGAGCAGTTCTTC. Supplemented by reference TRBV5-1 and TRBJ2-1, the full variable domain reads KAGVTQTPRYLIKTRGQQVTLSCSPISGHRSVSWYQQTPGQGLQFLFEYFSETQRNKGNFPGRFSGRQFSNSRSEMNVSTLELGDSALYLCASSLETGDRGNEQFFGPGTRLTVL.

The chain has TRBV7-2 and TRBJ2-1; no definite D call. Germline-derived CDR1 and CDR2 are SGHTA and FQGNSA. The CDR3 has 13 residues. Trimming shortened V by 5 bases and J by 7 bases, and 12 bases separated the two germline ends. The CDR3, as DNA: TGTGCCAGCAGCCGCCGGGCGCCAAATGAGCAGTTCTTC. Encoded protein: CASSRRAPNEQFF.

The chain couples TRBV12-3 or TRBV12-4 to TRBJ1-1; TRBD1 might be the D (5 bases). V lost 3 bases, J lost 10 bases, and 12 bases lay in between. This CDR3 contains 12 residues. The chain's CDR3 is CASSLGGVRAFF. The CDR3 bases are TGTGCCAGCAGTTTGGGGGGGGTTAGAGCTTTCTTT.

In DNA, the CDR3 is TGTGCCAGCAGCCGATCGTGGACAGATACGCAGTATTTT. Its translation is CASSRSWTDTQYF. This chain links TRBV3-1 (or the pseudogene TRBV3-2) with TRBJ2-3, with unresolved D. CDR3 length equals 13 residues. CDR1 and CDR2 from the germline V gene are LGHDT and YNNKEL (reference sequence). The V end lost 4 bases, the J end lost 3 bases, and 8 bases lay between the germline ends.

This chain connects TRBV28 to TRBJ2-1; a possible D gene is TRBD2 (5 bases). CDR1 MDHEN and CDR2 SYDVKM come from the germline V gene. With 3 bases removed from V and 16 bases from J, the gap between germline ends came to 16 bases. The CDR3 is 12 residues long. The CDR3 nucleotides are TGTGCCAGCAGTTTGACTGCGGGTCGTAAATTCTTC. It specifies CASSLTAGRKFF.

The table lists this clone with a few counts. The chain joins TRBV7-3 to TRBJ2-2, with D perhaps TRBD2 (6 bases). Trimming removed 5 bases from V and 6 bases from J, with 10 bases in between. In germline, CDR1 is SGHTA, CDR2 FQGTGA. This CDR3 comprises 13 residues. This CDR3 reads CASSPAGPGELFF. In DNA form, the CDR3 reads TGTGCCAGCAGCCCGGCGGGGCCCGGGGAGCTGTTTTTT.

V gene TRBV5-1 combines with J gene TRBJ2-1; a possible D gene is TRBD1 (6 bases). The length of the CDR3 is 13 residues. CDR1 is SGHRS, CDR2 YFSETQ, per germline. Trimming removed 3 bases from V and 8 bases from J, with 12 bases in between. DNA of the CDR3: TGCGCCAGCAGCTCCGGACAGCCTTATGAGCAGTTCTTC. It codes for CASSSGQPYEQFF.

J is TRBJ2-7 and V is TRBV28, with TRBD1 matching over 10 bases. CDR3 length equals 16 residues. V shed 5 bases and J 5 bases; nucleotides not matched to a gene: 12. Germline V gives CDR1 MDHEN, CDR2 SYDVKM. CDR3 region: CASSSRTGTGVDEQYF. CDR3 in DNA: TGTGCCAGCAGTAGCCGAACCGGGACAGGGGTCGACGAGCAGTACTTC.

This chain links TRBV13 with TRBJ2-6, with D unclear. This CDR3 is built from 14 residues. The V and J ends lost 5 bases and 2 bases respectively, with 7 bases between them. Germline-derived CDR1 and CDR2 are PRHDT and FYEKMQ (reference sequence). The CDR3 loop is CASSPGAGANVLTF. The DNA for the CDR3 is TGTGCCAGCAGCCCGGGTGCTGGGGCCAACGTCCTGACTTTC.

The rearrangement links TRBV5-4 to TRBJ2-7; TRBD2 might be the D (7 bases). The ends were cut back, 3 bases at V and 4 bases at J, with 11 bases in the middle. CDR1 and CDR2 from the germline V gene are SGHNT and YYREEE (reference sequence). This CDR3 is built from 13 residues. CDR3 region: CASSSRGGYEQYF. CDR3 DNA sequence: TGTGCCAGCAGCTCGAGGGGGGGATACGAGCAGTACTTC.

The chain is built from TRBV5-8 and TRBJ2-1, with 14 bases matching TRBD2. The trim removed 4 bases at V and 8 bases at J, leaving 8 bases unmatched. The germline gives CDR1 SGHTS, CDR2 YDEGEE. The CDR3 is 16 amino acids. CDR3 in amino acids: CASSRGLAGVTDEQFF. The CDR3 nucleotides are TGTGCCAGCAGCCGGGGACTAGCGGGAGTTACTGATGAGCAGTTCTTC.

Here the CDR3 reads CASSLRVFSGANVLTF. DNA of the CDR3: TGTGCCAGCAGCCTCCGGGTTTTCTCTGGGGCCAACGTCCTGACTTTC. This chain links TRBV5-6 with TRBJ2-6; D gene unclear. CDR1 SGHDT and CDR2 YYEEEE come from the germline V gene. Trimming shortened V by 4 bases and J by 0 bases, and 11 bases separated the two germline ends. CDR3 size: 16 residues.

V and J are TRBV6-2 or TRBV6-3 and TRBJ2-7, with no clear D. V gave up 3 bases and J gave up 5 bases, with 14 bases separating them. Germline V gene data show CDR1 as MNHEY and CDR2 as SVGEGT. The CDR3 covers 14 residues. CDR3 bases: TGTGCCAGCAGTTATTTTTCTTCACAGAACGAGCAGTACTTC. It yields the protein CASSYFSSQNEQYF.

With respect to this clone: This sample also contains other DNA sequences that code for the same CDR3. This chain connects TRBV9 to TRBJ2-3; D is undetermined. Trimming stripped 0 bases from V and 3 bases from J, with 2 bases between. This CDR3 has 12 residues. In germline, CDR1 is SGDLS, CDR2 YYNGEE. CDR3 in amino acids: CASSVGTDTQYF. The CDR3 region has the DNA TGTGCCAGCAGCGTAGGTACAGATACGCAGTATTTT.

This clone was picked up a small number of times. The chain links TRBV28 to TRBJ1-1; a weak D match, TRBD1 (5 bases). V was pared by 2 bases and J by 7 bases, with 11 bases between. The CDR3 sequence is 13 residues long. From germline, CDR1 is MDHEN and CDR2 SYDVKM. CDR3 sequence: CASSLNTGGEAFF. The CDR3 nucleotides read TGTGCCAGCAGTTTAAACACAGGAGGTGAAGCTTTCTTT.

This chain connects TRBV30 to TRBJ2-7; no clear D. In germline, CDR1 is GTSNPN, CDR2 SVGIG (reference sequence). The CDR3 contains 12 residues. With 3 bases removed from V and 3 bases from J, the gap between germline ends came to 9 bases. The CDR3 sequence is CAWREHGYEQYF. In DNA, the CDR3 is TGTGCCTGGAGGGAACACGGCTACGAGCAGTACTTC. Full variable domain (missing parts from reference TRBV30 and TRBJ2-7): SQTIHQWPATLVQPVGSPLSLECTVEGTSNPNLYWYRQAAGRGLQLLFYSVGIGQISSEVPQNLSASRPQDRQFILSSKKLLLSDSGFYLCAWREHGYEQYFGPGTRLTVT.

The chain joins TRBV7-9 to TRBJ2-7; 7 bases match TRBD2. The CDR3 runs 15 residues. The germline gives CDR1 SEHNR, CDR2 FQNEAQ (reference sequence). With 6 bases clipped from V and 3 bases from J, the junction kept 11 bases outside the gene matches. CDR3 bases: TGTGCCAGCAGTGCCGGTGGGGGAGGGAGCTACGAGCAGTACTTC. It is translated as CASSAGGGGSYEQYF.

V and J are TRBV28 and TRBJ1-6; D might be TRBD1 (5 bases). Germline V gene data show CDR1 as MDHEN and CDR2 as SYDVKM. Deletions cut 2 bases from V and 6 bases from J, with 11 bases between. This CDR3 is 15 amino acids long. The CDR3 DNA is TGTGCCAGCAGTTTAGAGACAGTTTTTAATTCACCCCTCCACTTT. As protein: CASSLETVFNSPLHF.